This T cell receptor beta chain comes out of a study of CD8+ T cells in alopecia areata. Findings of the study overall: Many expanded lesional clones stayed in scalp and blood while on tofacitinib. Sequencing of scalp samples also includes resident alphabeta T cells from normal skin. Tofacitinib produced a significant decrease in scalp clonality and in expanded CD8+ clones among the top 100.

The CDR3 has 12 residues. Per the germline V gene, CDR1 is GTSNPN and CDR2 is SVGIG (reference sequence). V was cut by 3 bases and J by 8 bases, with 13 bases left in between. This clone showed up just a few times. Its target is unknown. Treatment here: oral pan-JAK inhibitor, 5-10 mg twice daily. Both peripheral blood and punch biopsies of lesional scalp skin were obtained from patients who had alopecia areata. In each case, RNA was isolated and then reverse transcribed into cDNA as the sequencing template. Clones were sequenced by immunoSEQ multiplex PCR, and TCRdb holds only the in-frame ones, with some missing. The sample has approximately 170,000 clones, roughly 60% seen once.

The receptor's source is a human donor with alopecia areata. The input for sequencing was CD4+ T cells sorted from blood, taken at week 24, from a patient treated with tofacitinib. This chain links TRBV30 with TRBJ1-2; D unclear. The CDR3, as DNA: TGTGCCTGGAGCTACGACATGCAGGGCTACACCTTC. Translating it yields CAWSYDMQGYTF.